Below, 13 T cell receptor beta chains from the same sample are listed, as sequenced in a study of shared clonotypes between healthy human individuals. Assay used: immunoSEQ multiplex PCR; TCRdb lists only in-frame clones, some missing. Of about 660,000 clones in the sample, about 74% were seen once. The source material was memory CD4+ T cells sorted from blood. The subset denotes: CD45RA-negative fraction. These receptors were obtained from a woman in her 30s in good health.

This clone was observed a few times. Other DNA sequences of this sample code for an identical CDR3. The chain has TRBV28 and TRBJ1-1; D gene unclear. Germline lookup yields CDR1 MDHEN and CDR2 SYDVKM. This CDR3 has 12 residues. V gave up 3 bases and J gave up 8 bases, with 10 bases separating them. The CDR3, as DNA: TGTGCCAGCAGTTTTTGGGTCGGGGAAGCTTTCTTT. Translation gives CASSFWVGEAFF.

The chain joins TRBV6-5 to TRBJ1-2, with a tentative D call TRBD1 (5 bases). Deletions cut 2 bases from V and 8 bases from J, with 12 bases between. The CDR3 covers 13 residues. Germline CDR1 is MNHEY and CDR2 is SVGAGI. In DNA form, the CDR3 reads TGTGCCAGCAGTTACGAAGCAGGGAGCGGCTACACCTTC. The encoded protein is CASSYEAGSGYTF.

The rearrangement links TRBV25-1 to TRBJ2-1; tentative D call: TRBD1 (6 bases). The CDR3 is 15 amino acids. The germline CDR1 and CDR2 sequences are MGHDK and SYGVNS. The V gene lost 2 bases and the J gene lost 2 bases, with 10 bases spanning the gap. DNA of the CDR3: TGTGCCAGCAGTGAAAGACGGGACACCTACAATGAGCAGTTCTTC. Protein product: CASSERRDTYNEQFF.

The V gene is TRBV27, the J gene TRBJ2-7; 7 positions match TRBD2. CDR1 MNHEY and CDR2 SMNVEV come from the germline V gene (reference sequence). CDR3 length equals 15 residues. Unmatched junction bases numbered 8, after V lost 0 bases and J lost 6 bases. DNA of the CDR3: TGTGCCAGCAGTTTATCACCTAAGGCGGGAGCCGAGCAGTACTTC. Its translation: CASSLSPKAGAEQYF.

The gene calls are TRBV5-6 and TRBJ2-1; 8 nucleotides align to TRBD2. The CDR3 spans 12 residues. Trimming took 3 bases from V and 13 from J; bases not matched to a gene: 6. The germline V gene has CDR1 SGHDT and CDR2 YYEEEE. Here the CDR3 DNA reads TGTGCCAGCAGCTCCACTAGCGGTGTCCAGTTCTTC. Its protein product is CASSSTSGVQFF.

This clone appeared a single time. This chain joins TRBV27 and TRBJ1-5; TRBD1 matches 9 bases. Germline trimming cut 2 bases from V and 3 bases from J; bases unmatched to any gene: 8. The germline V gene has CDR1 MNHEY and CDR2 SMNVEV (reference sequence). The CDR3 extends over 17 amino acids. CDR3 DNA: TGTGCCAGCAGTTTAAGTTGGGACAGGGCAATCAATCAGCCCCAGCATTTT. Translating gives CASSLSWDRAINQPQHF.

This clone was seen just once. The same CDR3 can be traced to other DNA sequences in this sample. The chain combines TRBV6-1 with TRBJ1-5, with 7 nucleotides matching TRBD1. CDR3 length: 15 amino acids. CDR1 is MNHNS, CDR2 SASEGT, per germline. J was trimmed by 3 bases and V by 8 bases; bases with no gene match: 10. CDR3 nucleotides: TGTGCCAGCTCCAGAGAGGGGGCCTACAATCAGCCCCAGCATTTT. Translated: CASSREGAYNQPQHF.

This clone was recorded a few times. This sample also contains other DNA sequences that code for the same CDR3. The chain recombines TRBV28 with TRBJ1-2; TRBD1 matches at 7 bases. The CDR3 length is 13 residues. Trimming took 6 bases from V and 4 from J; bases not matched to a gene: 5. The germline CDR1 and CDR2 sequences are MDHEN and SYDVKM. In DNA, the CDR3 is TGTGCCAGCAGCTCGGGACAGACCTATGGCTACACCTTC. Translated, it gives CASSSGQTYGYTF.

The chain joins TRBV28 to TRBJ1-5; no firm D call. The germline V and J ends were trimmed by 5 bases and 7 bases, with 18 bases remaining between them. CDR3 length: 15 amino acids. The V gene's germline CDR1 is MDHEN and CDR2 SYDVKM. CDR3 amino acids: CASSKGRVTNQPQHF. In DNA, the CDR3 is TGTGCCAGCAGTAAAGGCCGGGTCACTAACCAGCCCCAGCATTTT.

The chain combines TRBV6-5 with TRBJ2-7, with TRBD2 matching 7 bases. After removal of 5 bases from V and 5 bases from J, the junction contained 12 bases not matched to a gene. The CDR3 sequence is 15 residues long. Germline V gives CDR1 MNHEY, CDR2 SVGAGI. The CDR3 sequence: CASSRTGEGAHEQYF. DNA of the CDR3: TGTGCCAGCAGTCGGACGGGGGAGGGTGCCCACGAGCAGTACTTC.

V and J are TRBV5-1 and TRBJ1-2, with 10 nucleotides matching TRBD1. Germline V lookup: CDR1 SGHRS, CDR2 YFSETQ. This CDR3 contains 17 residues. J lost 4 bases, V lost 0 bases, and 9 bases had no gene match. CDR3 in amino acids: CASSLESGQGVPYGYTF. CDR3 nucleotides: TGCGCCAGCAGCTTGGAATCCGGACAGGGGGTCCCCTATGGCTACACCTTC.

The chain combines TRBV19 with TRBJ2-2; the D call may be TRBD1 or TRBD2 (5 bases each). This CDR3 comprises 15 residues. Per the germline V gene, CDR1 is LNHDA and CDR2 is SQIVND (reference sequence). V was shortened by 4 bases and J by 1 base, with 10 bases between the two germline ends. CDR3: CASSRGTVNTGELFF. CDR3 DNA: TGTGCCAGTAGTAGGGGGACGGTGAACACCGGGGAGCTGTTTTTT.

CDR3 loop: CASSSPSGVRTSGELFF. Here the CDR3 DNA reads TGTGCCAGCAGTTCCCCCAGCGGTGTAAGAACAAGCGGGGAGCTGTTTTTT. The chain couples TRBV28 to TRBJ2-2, with D perhaps TRBD2 (5 bases). Germline CDR1 MDHEN, CDR2 SYDVKM. V lost 4 bases and J lost 7, with 22 bases in between. The CDR3 runs to 17 residues.